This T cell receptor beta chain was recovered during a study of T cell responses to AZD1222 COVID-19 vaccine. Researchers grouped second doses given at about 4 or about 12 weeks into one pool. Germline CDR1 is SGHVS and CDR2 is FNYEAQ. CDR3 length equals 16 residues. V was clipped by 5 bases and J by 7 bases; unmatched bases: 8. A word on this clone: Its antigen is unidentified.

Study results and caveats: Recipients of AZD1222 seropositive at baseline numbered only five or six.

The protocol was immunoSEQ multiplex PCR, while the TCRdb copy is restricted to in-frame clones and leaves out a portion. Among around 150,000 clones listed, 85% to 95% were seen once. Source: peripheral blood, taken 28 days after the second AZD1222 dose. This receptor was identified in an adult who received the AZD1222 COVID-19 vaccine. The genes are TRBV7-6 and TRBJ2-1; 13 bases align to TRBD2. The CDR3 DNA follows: TGTGCCAGCAGCCGGCCACTAGCGGGGGGGCGGAATGAGCAGTTCTTC. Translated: CASSRPLAGGRNEQFF.